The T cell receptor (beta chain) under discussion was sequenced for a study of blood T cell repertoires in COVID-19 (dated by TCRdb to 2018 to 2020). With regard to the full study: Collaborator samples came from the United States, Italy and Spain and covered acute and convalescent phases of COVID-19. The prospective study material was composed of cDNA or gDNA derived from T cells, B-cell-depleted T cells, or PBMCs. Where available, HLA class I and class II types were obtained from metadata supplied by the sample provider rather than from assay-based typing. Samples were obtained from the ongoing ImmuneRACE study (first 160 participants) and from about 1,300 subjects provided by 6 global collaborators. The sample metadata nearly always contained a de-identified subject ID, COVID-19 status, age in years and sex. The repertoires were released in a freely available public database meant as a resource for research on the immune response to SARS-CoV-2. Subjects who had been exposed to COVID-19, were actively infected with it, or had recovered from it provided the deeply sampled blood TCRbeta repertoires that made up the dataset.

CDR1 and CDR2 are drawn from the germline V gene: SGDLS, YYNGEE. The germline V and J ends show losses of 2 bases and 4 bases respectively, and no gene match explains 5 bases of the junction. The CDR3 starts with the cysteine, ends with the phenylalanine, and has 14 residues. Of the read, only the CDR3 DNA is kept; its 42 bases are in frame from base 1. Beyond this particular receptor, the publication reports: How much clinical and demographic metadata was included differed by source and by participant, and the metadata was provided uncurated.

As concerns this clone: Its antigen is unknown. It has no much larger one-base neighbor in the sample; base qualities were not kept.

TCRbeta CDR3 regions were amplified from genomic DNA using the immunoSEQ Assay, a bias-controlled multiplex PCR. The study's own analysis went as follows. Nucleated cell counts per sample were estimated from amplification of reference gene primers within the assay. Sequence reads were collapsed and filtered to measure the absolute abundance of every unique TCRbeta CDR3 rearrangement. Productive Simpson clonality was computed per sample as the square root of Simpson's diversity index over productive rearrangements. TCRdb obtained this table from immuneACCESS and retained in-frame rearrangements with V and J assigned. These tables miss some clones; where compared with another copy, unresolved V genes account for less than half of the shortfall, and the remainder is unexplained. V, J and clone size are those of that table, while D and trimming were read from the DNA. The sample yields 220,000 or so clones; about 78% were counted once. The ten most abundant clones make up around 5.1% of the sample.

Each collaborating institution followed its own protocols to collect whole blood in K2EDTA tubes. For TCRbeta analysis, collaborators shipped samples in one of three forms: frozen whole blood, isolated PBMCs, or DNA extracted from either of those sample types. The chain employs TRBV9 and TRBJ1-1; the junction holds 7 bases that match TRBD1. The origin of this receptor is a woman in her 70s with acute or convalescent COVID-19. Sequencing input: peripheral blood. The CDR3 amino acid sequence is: CASSVLDRATEAFF. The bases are TGTGCCAGCAGCGTCTTAGACAGGGCCACTGAAGCTTTCTTT.